What follows are 21 T cell receptor beta chains derived from one specimen sequenced in a study of Graves' ophthalmopathy and Graves' hyperthyroidism. For repertoire sequencing, the TCR beta CDR3 regions were amplified from RNA transcripts. Amplification began with first-round RT-PCR using HTBI primers, then second-round multiplex PCR was performed. TCRdb reprocessed the multiplex PCR reads via MiXCR and lists one record per CDR3 protein. The sample lists hundreds of thousands of distinct CDR3 sequences; more than 40% were seen once. The sample consisted of peripheral blood. Source of these receptors: an adult man with Graves' ophthalmopathy.

Many counts were recorded for this clonotype. The chain uses TRBV6-2 or TRBV6-3 and TRBJ1-1; D unresolved. V was cut by 7 bases and J by 0 bases, with 9 bases left in between. This CDR3 is built from 13 residues. Germline V gene data show CDR1 as MNHEY and CDR2 as SVGEGT. CDR3 in DNA: TGTGCCAGCACCACCCAGATGAACACTGAAGCTTTCTTT. Translating it yields CASTTQMNTEAFF.

This clonotype has at least ten counts. The gene calls are TRBV5-1 and TRBJ1-2; D ambiguous. V gave up 0 bases and J gave up 6 bases, with 12 bases separating them. Germline-derived CDR1 and CDR2 are SGHRS and YFSETQ. The CDR3 is made up of 14 amino acids. For the CDR3, the DNA is TGCGCCAGCAGCTTGGGTGGGGATTTGAATGGCTACACCTTC. Residues: CASSLGGDLNGYTF.

The chain couples TRBV7-3 to TRBJ1-5; D gene uncertain. Germline CDR1 reads SGHTA; CDR2 reads FQGTGA. The CDR3 totals 14 residues. V gave up 3 bases and J gave up 2 bases, with 8 bases separating them. The CDR3: CASSLFIGNQPQHF. CDR3 DNA: TGTGCCAGCAGCTTGTTCATAGGCAATCAGCCCCAGCATTTT.

The chain has TRBV10-3 and TRBJ2-7, with unresolved D. V lost 5 bases and J lost 6, with 8 bases in between. Germline CDR1 is ENHRY and CDR2 is SYGVKD. This CDR3 is built from 11 residues. DNA of the CDR3: TGTGCCATCAGTTCCATCGGCGAGCAGTACTTC. Amino acids: CAISSIGEQYF.

This clonotype has ten or more counts. The V gene is TRBV10-2, the J gene TRBJ2-5; TRBD2 aligns across 10 bases. The ends lost 6 bases at V and 3 bases at J; junction bases unmatched: 1. Germline CDR1 and CDR2: WSHSY and SAAADI. The CDR3 loop spans 13 amino acids. Here the CDR3 DNA reads TGCGCCAGCAGAGGACTAGCGGAAGAGACCCAGTACTTC. As protein: CASRGLAEETQYF.

This clonotype was picked up a small number of times. This sequence joins TRBV4-2 and TRBJ1-1, with no clear D. Deletions cut 3 bases from V and 4 bases from J, with 15 bases between. Looked up from germline, CDR1 is LGHNA and CDR2 is YNFKEQ. CDR3 length equals 15 residues. The CDR3 sequence: CASSQGPGSGTEAFF. In nucleotides, the CDR3 is TGTGCCAGCAGCCAGGGTCCGGGGAGCGGCACTGAAGCTTTCTTT.

This clonotype was found many times. V usage is TRBV12-3 or TRBV12-4 and J usage is TRBJ1-2; weak D call: TRBD1 (5 bases). The V end was cut by 6 bases, the J end by 4 bases, with 12 bases between. CDR3 length equals 13 residues. The CDR3 loop is CASRITGGYGYTF. DNA of the CDR3: TGTGCCAGCAGAATTACGGGGGGCTATGGCTACACCTTC.

V usage is TRBV10-3 and J usage is TRBJ1-1; 7 nucleotides line up with TRBD1. Looked up from germline, CDR1 is ENHRY and CDR2 is SYGVKD. This CDR3 is built from 14 residues. Losses at the gene ends were 10 bases for V and 6 bases for J; bases not matched to a gene: 14. The CDR3 DNA is TGTGCCAGCGAGGGCAGCCCAGGGGGGGCTGAAGCTTTCTTT. Its protein is CASEGSPGGAEAFF.

This clonotype was counted only a few times. The rearrangement links TRBV15 to TRBJ2-3; 8 bases map to TRBD1. V trimming: 2 bases; J trimming: 0 bases; junction bases outside the gene matches: 7. Per germline, CDR1 LNHNV and CDR2 YYDKDF (reference sequence). The CDR3 consists of 17 residues. The chain's CDR3 is CATSRTGTGYSTDTQYF. The CDR3 DNA reads TGTGCCACCAGCAGAACCGGGACAGGTTATAGCACAGATACGCAGTATTTT.

This clonotype was seen at least ten times. The chain is built from TRBV15 and TRBJ2-5, with a possible D match to TRBD1 (5 bases). Germline assignment: CDR1 LNHNV and CDR2 YYDKDF (reference sequence). The CDR3 consists of 16 residues. Trimming took 0 bases from V and 4 from J, leaving 15 bases between them. CDR3 loop: CATSRDRAGMGETQYF. CDR3 in DNA: TGTGCCACCAGCAGAGATCGAGCAGGGATGGGAGAGACCCAGTACTTC.

The V call is TRBV20-1, the J call TRBJ1-4, with D perhaps TRBD1 (5 bases). This CDR3 has 12 amino acids. Trimming cost V 6 bases and J 8 bases, with 13 bases left between them. Germline CDR1 is DFQATT and CDR2 is SNEGSKA (reference sequence). CDR3 DNA: TGCAGTGCCAGGACCAAGGGGGAAAAACTGTTTTTT. Translation: CSARTKGEKLFF.

This rearrangement joins TRBV11-2 to TRBJ2-7; 9 bases fit TRBD1. V shed 5 bases, J shed 2 bases, and the junction held 10 bases outside the gene matches. CDR3 length equals 16 residues. Germline lookup yields CDR1 SGHAT and CDR2 FQNNGV. The CDR3 sequence is CASSLRGDRATYEQYF. The CDR3 nucleotides are TGTGCCAGCAGCCTAAGGGGGGACAGGGCTACCTACGAGCAGTACTTC. Together with reference TRBV11-2 and TRBJ2-7, the CDR3 gives the full variable domain: EAGVAQSPRYKIIEKRQSVAFWCNPISGHATLYWYQQILGQGPKLLIQFQNNGVVDDSQLPKDRFSAERLKGVDSTLKIQPAKLEDSAVYLCASSLRGDRATYEQYFGPGTRLTVT.

The chain carries TRBV25-1 and TRBJ1-4, with TRBD1 matching 7 bases. CDR1 MGHDK and CDR2 SYGVNS come from the germline V gene. The ends lost 8 bases at V and 5 bases at J; junction bases unmatched: 11. The CDR3 totals 15 residues. The DNA of the CDR3 is TGTGCCAGCTCACAGGTGCGGGACAGAAATGAAAAACTGTTTTTT. Translating gives CASSQVRDRNEKLFF.

The genes are TRBV10-3 and TRBJ1-2; 10 bases fit TRBD1. The CDR3 length is 15 residues. CDR1 and CDR2 from the germline V gene are ENHRY and SYGVKD. V was clipped by 0 bases and J by 11 bases; unmatched bases: 9. The CDR3 DNA is TGTGCCATCAGTGAGTCTCTTGTTTGGACAGGGGGATACACCTTC. Protein product: CAISESLVWTGGYTF.

The chain is built from TRBV7-6 and TRBJ2-7, with a weak D call TRBD2 (6 bases). Germline loops: CDR1 SGHVS, CDR2 FNYEAQ. V lost 0 bases, J lost 3 bases, and 12 bases lay in between. The CDR3 length is 15 residues. The CDR3 DNA reads TGTGCCAGCAGCTTAGCGGGCGGGACCCTCTACGAGCAGTACTTC. As protein: CASSLAGGTLYEQYF.

This clonotype was recorded many times. The genes are TRBV4-2 and TRBJ2-5; TRBD1 matches at 9 bases. CDR1 and CDR2 (germline): LGHNA, YNFKEQ. CDR3 length equals 15 residues. Trimming took 0 bases from V and 2 from J; bases not matched to a gene: 1. The DNA for the CDR3 is TGTGCCAGCAGCCAAGAGGGACAGGGACAAGAGACCCAGTACTTC. Translation: CASSQEGQGQETQYF.

This clonotype has a count of ten or more. The V call is TRBV7-8, the J call TRBJ1-2; D unclear. CDR1 and CDR2 from the germline V gene are SGHVS and FQNEAQ. V gave up 4 bases and J gave up 4 bases, with 19 bases separating them. This CDR3 is built from 16 residues. CDR3 residues: CASSSSDPRGGYGYTF. The CDR3 region has the DNA TGTGCCAGCAGCTCATCGGATCCCCGGGGTGGCTATGGCTACACCTTC.

This clonotype was detected ten times or more. V gene TRBV20-1 combines with J gene TRBJ1-5; D is unresolved. V was trimmed by 3 bases and J by 5 bases, leaving 8 bases between them. Germline CDR1 DFQATT, CDR2 SNEGSKA (reference sequence). The CDR3 is made up of 12 amino acids. DNA for the CDR3: TGCAGTGCTAGCCCCGACGATCAGCCCCAGCATTTT. This codes for CSASPDDQPQHF.

Concerning this clonotype itself: The junction differs from germline at one of its ends, possibly a read error. The chain is built from TRBV12-3 or TRBV12-4 and TRBJ2-7; 12 nucleotides agree with TRBD1. The CDR3 runs 14 residues. The CDR3 bases are TGTGCCAGCAGTTTTGGGACAGGGGGCTACGAGAAGTACTTC. This gives the protein CASSFGTGGYEKYF.

In regard to this clonotype: A junction end diverges from the germline sequence, so it may reflect a read error. The chain carries TRBV7-2 and TRBJ2-7, with 10 bases identical to TRBD1. Germline V gene data show CDR1 as SGHTA and CDR2 as FQGNSA. This CDR3 is 12 amino acids long. The CDR3 protein is CASTGTGDEQYF. For the CDR3, the DNA is TGCGCCAGCACCGGGACAGGGGACGAGCAGTACTTC. The full variable domain, completed using reference TRBV7-2 and TRBJ2-7, is GAGVSQSPSNKVTEKGKDVELRCDPISGHTALYWYRQSLGQGLEFLIYFQGNSAPDKSGLPSDRFSAERTGGSVSTLTIQRTQQEDSAVYLCASTGTGDEQYFGPGTRLTVT.

This clonotype was picked up many times. The chain couples TRBV25-1 to TRBJ2-5; possibly TRBD1 or TRBD2 for D (5 bases each). This CDR3 contains 13 residues. V dropped 3 bases and J dropped 5 bases, with 10 bases sitting between them. Germline CDR1 and CDR2: MGHDK and SYGVNS. The CDR3 is CASSELGVETQYF. CDR3 in DNA: TGTGCCAGCAGTGAGTTGGGGGTGGAGACCCAGTACTTC.